This T cell receptor (beta chain) appears in the sequencing data of a study of cytomegalovirus exposure and HLA in healthy donors. There are 13 residues in the CDR3. Germline values: CDR1 LGHNA, CDR2 YNFKEQ. J lost 9 bases, V lost 3 bases, and 4 bases had no gene match. PCR involved 60 Vbeta and 13 Jbeta primers. Only in-frame clones appear in the TCRdb table, and some are missing; sequencing was by immunoSEQ multiplex PCR. This sample yields around 100,000 clones, of which around 86% are seen a single time; approximately 4% belongs to the top ten. The origin of this receptor is a woman aged 70-85 years in good health and CMV-seropositive. The sequencing sample was made of PBMCs. The chain recombines TRBV4-2 with TRBJ2-1; 8 nucleotides line up with TRBD2. CDR3 in DNA: TGTGCCAGCAGCCAGGCTCGGGGGGGTGAGCAGTTCTTC. As protein: CASSQARGGEQFF.